This TCR beta chain came from a study of shared clonotypes between healthy human individuals. The study ran the assay at deep level. Method: immunoSEQ multiplex PCR; TCRdb's copy keeps in-frame clones and lacks some. The table has about 2.5 million clones, under 95% seen once; the top ten hold 0.37%. CDR3 length: 13 amino acids. Per the germline V gene, CDR1 is MNHNS and CDR2 is SASEGT. V shed 2 bases and J shed 2 bases, with 7 bases lying between them. On this clone: The antigen is undetermined.

Overall study findings and caveats: What naive subsets generally showed was a larger estimated richness than memory subsets showed.

The receptor was isolated from a young man in good health. Some clones in this sample may be carry-over from other donors' samples. This chain links TRBV6-1 with TRBJ2-7; D remains ambiguous. Sample: naive CD4+ T cells from PBMCs. Noted subset: CD45RA+ positively selected. CDR3 residues: CASSESTPYEQYF. CDR3 nucleotides: TGTGCCAGCAGTGAAAGCACCCCCTACGAGCAGTACTTC.